This TCR beta chain comes out of a study of T cells in localized non-small cell lung cancer. Here immunoSEQ multiplex PCR was the method, and the copy in TCRdb shows in-frame clones only, minus some. This sample has 25,000 to 35,000 clones; over 80% occur once, and the top ten carry approximately 2%. Germline loops: CDR1 SNHLY, CDR2 FYNNEI. The CDR3 has 16 residues. The V segment lost 0 bases and the J segment 5 bases; nucleotides outside the gene matches: 5. About this clone: Its antigen is as yet unknown.

General study results and limits: Heterogeneity cannot be ruled out, as sequencing used one tumor region only. Clonality of T cells reached its maximum in uninvolved adjacent lung, surpassing tumor. A median roughly 57 of the top 100 tumor clones appeared in adjacent lung. Greater blood T cell density accompanied longer overall survival.

The TCR comes from a female donor over 55 with stage I lung adenocarcinoma. The J gene is TRBJ1-5, the V gene TRBV2; the match to TRBD1 covers 9 bases. Sequenced material: peripheral blood, taken before any cancer treatment. CDR3 residues: CASSEAGQGFYQPQHF. In DNA form, the CDR3 reads TGTGCCAGCAGTGAAGCGGGACAGGGCTTTTATCAGCCCCAGCATTTT.